The present TCR beta chain was sequenced within a study of T cell responses to AZD1222 COVID-19 vaccine. Study-level information: Pooling of second doses given at about 4 or about 12 weeks was done.

This clone was recorded a few times. The antigen is not known. Findings and caveats of the study: The repertoires were collected only after the peak T cell response. CD4 TCRs linked to vaccination spanned spike, dominating at 160-218 and 743-854.

The V gene's germline CDR1 is MGHRA and CDR2 YSYEKL. V dropped 0 bases and J dropped 0 bases, with 12 bases sitting between them. CDR3 length equals 18 residues. Some clones are missing from TCRdb's copy, which holds only in-frame ones; the method was immunoSEQ multiplex PCR. The sample comprises about 140,000 clones, about four fifths of which are singletons, and about 4% rests with the top ten. The chain couples TRBV4-1 to TRBJ1-6; D remains ambiguous. This sequence was found in an adult in good health. The sequenced sample was peripheral blood, obtained on day 0 of AZD1222 vaccination. The chain's CDR3 is CASSQEVRTSSYNSPLHF. In DNA form, the CDR3 reads TGCGCCAGCAGCCAAGAAGTAAGGACGAGCTCCTATAATTCACCCCTCCACTTT.